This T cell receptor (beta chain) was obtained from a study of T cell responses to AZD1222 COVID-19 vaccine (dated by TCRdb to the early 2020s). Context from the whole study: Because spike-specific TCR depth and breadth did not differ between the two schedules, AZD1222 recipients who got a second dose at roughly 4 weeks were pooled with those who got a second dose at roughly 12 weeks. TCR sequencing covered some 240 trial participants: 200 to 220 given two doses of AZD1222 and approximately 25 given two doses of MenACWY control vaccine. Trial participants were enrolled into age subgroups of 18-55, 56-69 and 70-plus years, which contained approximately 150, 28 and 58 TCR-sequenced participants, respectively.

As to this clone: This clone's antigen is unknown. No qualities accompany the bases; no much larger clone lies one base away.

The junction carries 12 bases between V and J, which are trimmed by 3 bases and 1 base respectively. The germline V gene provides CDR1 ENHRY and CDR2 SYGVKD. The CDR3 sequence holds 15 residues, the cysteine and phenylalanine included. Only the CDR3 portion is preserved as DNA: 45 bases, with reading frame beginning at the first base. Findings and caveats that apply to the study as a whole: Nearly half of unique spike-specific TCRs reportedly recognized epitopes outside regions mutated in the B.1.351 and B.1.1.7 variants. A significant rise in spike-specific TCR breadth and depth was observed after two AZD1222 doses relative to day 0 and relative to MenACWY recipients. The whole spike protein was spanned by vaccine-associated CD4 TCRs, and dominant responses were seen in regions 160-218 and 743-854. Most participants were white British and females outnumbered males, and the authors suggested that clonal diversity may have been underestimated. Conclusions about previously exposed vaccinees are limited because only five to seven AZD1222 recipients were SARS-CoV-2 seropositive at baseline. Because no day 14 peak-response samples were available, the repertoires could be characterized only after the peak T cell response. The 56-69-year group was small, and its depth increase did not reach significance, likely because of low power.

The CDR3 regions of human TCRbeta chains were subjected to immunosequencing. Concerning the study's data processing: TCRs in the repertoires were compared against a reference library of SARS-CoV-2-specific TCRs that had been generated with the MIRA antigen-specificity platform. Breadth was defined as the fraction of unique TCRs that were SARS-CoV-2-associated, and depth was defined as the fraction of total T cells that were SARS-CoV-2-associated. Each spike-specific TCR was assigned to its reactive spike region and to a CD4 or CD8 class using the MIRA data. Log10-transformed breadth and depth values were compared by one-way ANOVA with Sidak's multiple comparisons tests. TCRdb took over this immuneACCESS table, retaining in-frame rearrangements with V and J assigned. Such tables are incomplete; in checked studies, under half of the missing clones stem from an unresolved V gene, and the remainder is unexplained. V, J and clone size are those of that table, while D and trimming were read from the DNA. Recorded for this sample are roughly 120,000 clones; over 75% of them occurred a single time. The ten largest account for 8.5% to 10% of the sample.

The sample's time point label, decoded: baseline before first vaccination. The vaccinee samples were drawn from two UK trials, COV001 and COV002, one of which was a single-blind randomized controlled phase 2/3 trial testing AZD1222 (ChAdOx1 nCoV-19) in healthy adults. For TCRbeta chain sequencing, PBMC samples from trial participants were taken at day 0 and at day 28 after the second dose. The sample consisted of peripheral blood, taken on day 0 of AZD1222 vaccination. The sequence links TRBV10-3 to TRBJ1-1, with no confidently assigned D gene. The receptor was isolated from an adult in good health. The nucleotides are TGTGCCATCAGTGATTTGGGGAAACCGAACACTGAAGCTTTCTTT. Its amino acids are CAISDLGKPNTEAFF.